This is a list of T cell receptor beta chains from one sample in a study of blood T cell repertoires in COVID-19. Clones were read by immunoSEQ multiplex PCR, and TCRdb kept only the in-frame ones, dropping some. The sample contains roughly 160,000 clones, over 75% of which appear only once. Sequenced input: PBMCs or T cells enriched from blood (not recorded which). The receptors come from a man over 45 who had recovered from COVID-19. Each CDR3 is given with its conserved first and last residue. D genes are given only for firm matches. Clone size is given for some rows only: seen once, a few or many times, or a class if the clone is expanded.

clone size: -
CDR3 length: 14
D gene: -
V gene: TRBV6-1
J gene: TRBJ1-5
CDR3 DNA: TGTGCCAGCAGTGAAACGAGGGTAAATCAGCCCCAGCATTTT
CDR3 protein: CASSETRVNQPQHF

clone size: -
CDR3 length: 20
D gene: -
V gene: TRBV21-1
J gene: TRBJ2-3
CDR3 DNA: TGTGCCAGCAGCAGCCTTCCAAGGGTCCGGGGGGGGGACCTTACAGATACGCAGTATTTT
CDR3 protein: CASSSLPRVRGGDLTDTQYF

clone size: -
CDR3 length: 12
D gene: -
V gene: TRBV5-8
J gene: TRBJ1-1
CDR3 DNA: TGTGCCAGCCAGGACAGGAACACTGAAGCTTTCTTT
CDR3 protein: CASQDRNTEAFF

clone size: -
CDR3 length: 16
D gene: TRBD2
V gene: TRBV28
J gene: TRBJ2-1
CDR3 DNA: TGTGCCAGCAGTTTCCCTAGCGGGAGATTCAACAATGAGCAGTTCTTC
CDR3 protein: CASSFPSGRFNNEQFF

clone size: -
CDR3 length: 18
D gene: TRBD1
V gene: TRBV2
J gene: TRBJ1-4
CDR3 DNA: TGTGCCAGCAGTGGGGGGGTTACCGGGACAGGAATGGCTGAAAAACTGTTTTTT
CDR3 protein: CASSGGVTGTGMAEKLFF

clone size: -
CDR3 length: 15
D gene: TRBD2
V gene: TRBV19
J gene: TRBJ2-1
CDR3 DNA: TGTGCCAGTAGTGCTGTCCTAGCGGGAGGGCCAGAGCAGTTCTTC
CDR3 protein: CASSAVLAGGPEQFF

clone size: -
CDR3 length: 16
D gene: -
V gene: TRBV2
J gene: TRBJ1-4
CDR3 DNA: TGTGCCAGCAGGGTCCGGCAGGGCGGATTTGGAGAAAAACTGTTTTTT
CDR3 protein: CASRVRQGGFGEKLFF

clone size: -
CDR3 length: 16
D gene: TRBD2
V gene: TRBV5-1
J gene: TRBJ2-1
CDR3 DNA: TGCGCCAGCAGCTTGGAGGGCAGCGGGAGAGGGGGTGAGCAGTTCTTC
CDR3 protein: CASSLEGSGRGGEQFF

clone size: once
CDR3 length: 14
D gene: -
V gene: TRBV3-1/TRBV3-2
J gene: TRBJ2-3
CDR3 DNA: TGTGCCAGCAGCCAAGGAGTGCGCACAGATACGCAGTATTTT
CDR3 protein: CASSQGVRTDTQYF

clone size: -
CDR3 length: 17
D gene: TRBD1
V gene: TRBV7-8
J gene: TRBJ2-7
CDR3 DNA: TGTGCCAGCAGCTTAATTCGACAGGGGGCCGGTACCTACGAGCAGTACTTC
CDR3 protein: CASSLIRQGAGTYEQYF

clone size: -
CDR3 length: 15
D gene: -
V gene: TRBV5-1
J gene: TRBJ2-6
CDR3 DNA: TGCGCCAGCAGCGACCAGGGCACTGGGGCCAACGTCCTGACTTTC
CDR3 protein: CASSDQGTGANVLTF

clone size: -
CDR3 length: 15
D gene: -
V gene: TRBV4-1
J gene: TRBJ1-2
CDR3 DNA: TGCGCCAGCAGCCCCGCAGGGGAGGGAAACTATGGCTACACCTTC
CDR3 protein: CASSPAGEGNYGYTF

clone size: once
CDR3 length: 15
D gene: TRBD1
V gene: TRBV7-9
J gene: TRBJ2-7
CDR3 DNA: TGTGCCAGCAGCCCCAGACAGGGATTGACCTACGAGCAGTACTTC
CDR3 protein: CASSPRQGLTYEQYF

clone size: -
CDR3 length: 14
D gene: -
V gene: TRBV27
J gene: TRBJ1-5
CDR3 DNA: TGTGCCAGCAGTTTCCGGGGGGCTGAGCAGCCCCAGCATTTT
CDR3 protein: CASSFRGAEQPQHF

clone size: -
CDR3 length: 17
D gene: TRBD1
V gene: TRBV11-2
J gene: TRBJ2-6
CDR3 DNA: TGTGCCAGCAGCCAGACAGGGGCGCAATCTGGGGCCAACGTCCTGACTTTC
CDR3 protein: CASSQTGAQSGANVLTF

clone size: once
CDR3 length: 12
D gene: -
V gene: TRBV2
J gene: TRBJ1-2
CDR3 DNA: TGTGCCAGCCCGGGAGGGCGCTATGGCTACACCTTC
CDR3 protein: CASPGGRYGYTF

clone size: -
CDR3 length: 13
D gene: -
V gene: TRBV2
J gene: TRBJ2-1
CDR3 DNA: TGTGCCAGCAGCTCGACAGAGTACAATGAGCAGTTCTTC
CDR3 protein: CASSSTEYNEQFF

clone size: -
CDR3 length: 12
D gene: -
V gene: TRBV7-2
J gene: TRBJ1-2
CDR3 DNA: TGTGCCAGCAGCTTAGTAGCTTCCGGCTACACCTTC
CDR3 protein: CASSLVASGYTF

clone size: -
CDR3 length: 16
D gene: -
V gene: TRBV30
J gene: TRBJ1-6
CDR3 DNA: TGTGCCTGGAGGTTCGGTAATCTACTTTGGAATTCACCCCTCCACTTT
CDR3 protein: CAWRFGNLLWNSPLHF

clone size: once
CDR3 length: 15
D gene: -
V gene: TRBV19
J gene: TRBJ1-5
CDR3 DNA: TGTGCCAGTAGTAGGGGGGAGGGTTCGGGTCAGCCCCAGCATTTT
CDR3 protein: CASSRGEGSGQPQHF

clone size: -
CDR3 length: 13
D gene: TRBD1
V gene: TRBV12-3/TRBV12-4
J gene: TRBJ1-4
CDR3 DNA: TGTGCCAGCAGTGGCCTACAGGGGGAAAAACTGTTTTTT
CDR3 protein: CASSGLQGEKLFF

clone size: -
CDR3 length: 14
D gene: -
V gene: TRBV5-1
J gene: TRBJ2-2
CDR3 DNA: TGCGCCAGCAGCCCCCCTGGGGGGTCCGGGGAGCTGTTTTTT
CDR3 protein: CASSPPGGSGELFF

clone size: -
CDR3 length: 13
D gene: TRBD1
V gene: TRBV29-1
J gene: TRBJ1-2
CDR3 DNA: TGCAGCGTTACAGGGGGCGCCGGCTATGGCTACACCTTC
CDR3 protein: CSVTGGAGYGYTF

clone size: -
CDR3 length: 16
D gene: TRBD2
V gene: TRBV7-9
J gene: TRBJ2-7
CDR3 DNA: TGTGCCAGCAGCTTGGCGGGAGCTGCTATTTCCTACGAGCAGTACTTC
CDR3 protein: CASSLAGAAISYEQYF

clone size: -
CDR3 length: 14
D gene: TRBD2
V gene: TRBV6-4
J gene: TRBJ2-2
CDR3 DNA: TGTGCCAGCAGTCTAGCGGGGGACACCGGGGAGCTGTTTTTT
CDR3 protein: CASSLAGDTGELFF

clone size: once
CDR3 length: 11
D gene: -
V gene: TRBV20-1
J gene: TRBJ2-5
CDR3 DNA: TGCAGTGCTACCCCATCCGAGACCCAGTACTTC
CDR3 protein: CSATPSETQYF

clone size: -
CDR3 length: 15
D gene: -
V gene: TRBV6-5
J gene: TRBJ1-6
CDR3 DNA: TGTGCCAGCAGAGACAGGAGCTCCTATAATTCACCCCTCCACTTT
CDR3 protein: CASRDRSSYNSPLHF

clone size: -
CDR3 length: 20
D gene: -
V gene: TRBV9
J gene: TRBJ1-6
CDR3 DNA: TGTGCCAGCAGCCCCGGAATAATGAGCGGGGTGTCGGGCCATAATTCACCCCTCCACTTT
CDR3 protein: CASSPGIMSGVSGHNSPLHF

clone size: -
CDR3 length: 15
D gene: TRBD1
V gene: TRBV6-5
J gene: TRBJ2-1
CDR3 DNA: TGTGCCAGCAGTTCAGGACAGGGGGCTTACAATGAGCAGTTCTTC
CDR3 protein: CASSSGQGAYNEQFF

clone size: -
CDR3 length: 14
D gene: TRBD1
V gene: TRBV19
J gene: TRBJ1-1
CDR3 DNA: TGTGCCAGTAGTATAAAGCGACAGGGAACCGAAGCTTTCTTT
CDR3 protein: CASSIKRQGTEAFF

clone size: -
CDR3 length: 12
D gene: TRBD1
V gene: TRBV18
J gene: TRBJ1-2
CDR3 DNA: TGTGCCAGCTCAACTCAGGGGGAAGGCTACACCTTC
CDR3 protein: CASSTQGEGYTF

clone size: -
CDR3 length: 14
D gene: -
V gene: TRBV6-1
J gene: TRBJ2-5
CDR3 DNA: TGTGCCAGCAGTGAGTACAGGCGGCAAGAGACCCAGTACTTC
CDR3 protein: CASSEYRRQETQYF

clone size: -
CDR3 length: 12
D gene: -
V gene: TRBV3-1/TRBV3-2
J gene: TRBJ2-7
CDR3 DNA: TGTGCCAGCAGCCAGAGAGACTACGAGCAGTACTTC
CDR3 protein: CASSQRDYEQYF

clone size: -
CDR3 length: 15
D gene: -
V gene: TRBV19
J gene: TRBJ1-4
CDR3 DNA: TGTGCCAGTACGTTGGGGGGGCTCGCTAATGAAAAACTGTTTTTT
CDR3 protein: CASTLGGLANEKLFF

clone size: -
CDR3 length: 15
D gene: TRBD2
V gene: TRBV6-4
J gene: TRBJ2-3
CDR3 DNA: TGTGCCAGCAGGGGACTAGCGGGGGACACAGATACGCAGTATTTT
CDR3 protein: CASRGLAGDTDTQYF

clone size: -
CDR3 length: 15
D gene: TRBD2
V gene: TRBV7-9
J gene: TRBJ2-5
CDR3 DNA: TGTGCCAGCAGCTTCGGACTAGCCGGGCAGGAGACCCAGTACTTC
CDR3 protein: CASSFGLAGQETQYF

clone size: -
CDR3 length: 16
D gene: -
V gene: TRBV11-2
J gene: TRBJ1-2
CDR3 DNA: TGTGCCAGCAGCTTAGAGCTCCCGGTTTTTAACTATGGCTACACCTTC
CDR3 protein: CASSLELPVFNYGYTF

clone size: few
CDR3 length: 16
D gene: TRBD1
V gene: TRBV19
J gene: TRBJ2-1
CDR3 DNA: TGTGCCAGTAGTGCCCCGGGACAGGTTTCCTACAATGAGCAGTTCTTC
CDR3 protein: CASSAPGQVSYNEQFF

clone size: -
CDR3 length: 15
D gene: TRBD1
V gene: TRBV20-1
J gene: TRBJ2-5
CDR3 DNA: TGCAGTGCTAGTCTGGGACAGGGGTTGAAAGAGACCCAGTACTTC
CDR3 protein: CSASLGQGLKETQYF

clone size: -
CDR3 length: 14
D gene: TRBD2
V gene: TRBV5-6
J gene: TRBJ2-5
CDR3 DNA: TGTGCCAGCAGCCTAGCGGGGGGGCGGGAGACCCAGTACTTC
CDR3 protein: CASSLAGGRETQYF

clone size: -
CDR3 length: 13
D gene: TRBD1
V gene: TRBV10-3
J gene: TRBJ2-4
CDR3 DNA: TGTGCCATCAGTGAGTCGAGGGACAGAAAGCGATACTTC
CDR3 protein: CAISESRDRKRYF

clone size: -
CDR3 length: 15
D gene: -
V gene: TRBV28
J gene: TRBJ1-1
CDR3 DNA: TGTGCCAGCAGTTCTTATTCCCCCCCCCAGAATATGGCTTTCTTT
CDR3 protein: CASSSYSPPQNMAFF

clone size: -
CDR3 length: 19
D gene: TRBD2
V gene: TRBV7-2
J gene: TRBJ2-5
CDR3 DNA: TGTGCCAGCAGCTTAGATCCGGGACTAGCGGGAGGCCCACGGGAGACCCAGTACTTC
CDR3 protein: CASSLDPGLAGGPRETQYF

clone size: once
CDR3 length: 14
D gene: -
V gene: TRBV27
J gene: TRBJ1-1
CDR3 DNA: TGTGCCAGCACCGAGCGCTCACCGGGGTCGGAGGCTTTCTTT
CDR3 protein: CASTERSPGSEAFF

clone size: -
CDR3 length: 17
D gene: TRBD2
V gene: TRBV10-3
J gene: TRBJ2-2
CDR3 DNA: TGTGCCATCAGTGAGCACCTAGCGGGATTTAACACCGGGGAGCTGTTTTTT
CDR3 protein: CAISEHLAGFNTGELFF

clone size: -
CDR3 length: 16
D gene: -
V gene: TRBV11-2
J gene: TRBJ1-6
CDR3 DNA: TGTGCCAGCAGCTTAGAGCCAGGGAAGGCAAGGTCACCCCTCCACTTT
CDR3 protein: CASSLEPGKARSPLHF

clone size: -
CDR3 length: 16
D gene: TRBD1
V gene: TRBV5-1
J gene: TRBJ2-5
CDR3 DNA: TGCGCCAGCAGCTTGGGGGACAGGGAGGGAAGCGAGACCCAGTACTTC
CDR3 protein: CASSLGDREGSETQYF

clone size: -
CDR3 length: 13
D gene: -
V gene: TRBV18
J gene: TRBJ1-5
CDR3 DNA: TGTGCCAGCTCACAGTCGCCCCGGCAGCCCCAGCATTTT
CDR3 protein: CASSQSPRQPQHF

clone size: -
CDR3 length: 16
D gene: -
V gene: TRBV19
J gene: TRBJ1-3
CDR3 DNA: TGTGCCAGTAGTATCCCCGGAGTCCTCTCTGGAAACACCATATATTTT
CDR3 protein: CASSIPGVLSGNTIYF

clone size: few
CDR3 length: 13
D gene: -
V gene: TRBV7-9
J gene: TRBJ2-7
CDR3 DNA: TGTGCCCTGGGTAGGAGCGCAACCTACGAGCAGTACTTC
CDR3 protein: CALGRSATYEQYF

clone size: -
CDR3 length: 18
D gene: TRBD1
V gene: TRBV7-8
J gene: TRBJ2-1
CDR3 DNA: TGTGCCAGCAGCTCGGACAGAACCCAGACAGGGGGCATCGGTGAGCAGTTCTTC
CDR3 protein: CASSSDRTQTGGIGEQFF